These 14 T cell receptor beta chains came from one sample sequenced in a study of siplizumab effects on memory and regulatory T cells. Measured with immunoSEQ multiplex PCR; TCRdb has only the in-frame clones, and not every one. The sample has 75,000 to 100,000 clones; roughly 94% are singletons. Material: non-Treg CD4+ T cells sorted from blood. These receptors were collected from a human donor in good health.

The V call is TRBV5-8, the J call TRBJ2-3; D is undetermined. From germline, CDR1 is SGHTS and CDR2 YDEGEE. The CDR3 runs 13 residues. Trimming cost V 2 bases and J 3 bases, with 7 bases left between them. The CDR3 DNA reads TGTGCCAGCAGCTTCGACCCGACAGATACGCAGTATTTT. It yields the protein CASSFDPTDTQYF. Supplemented by reference TRBV5-8 and TRBJ2-3, the full variable domain reads EAGVTQSPTHLIKTRGQQATLRCSPISGHTSVYWYQQALGLGLQFLLWYDEGEERNRGNFPPRFSGRQFPNYSSELNVNALELEDSALYLCASSFDPTDTQYFGPGTRLTVL.

The chain recombines TRBV6-1 with TRBJ2-7; 7 bases line up with TRBD1. This CDR3 has 15 amino acids. With 2 bases clipped from V and 2 bases from J, the junction kept 6 bases outside the gene matches. CDR1 and CDR2 (germline): MNHNS, SASEGT. CDR3: CASSEWETGTYEQYF. In nucleotides, the CDR3 is TGTGCCAGCAGTGAATGGGAGACAGGGACCTACGAGCAGTACTTC.

A remark on this clone: The conserved phenylalanine or tryptophan normally closing the CDR3 is absent here, so this likely arose from a read error. The limits of the CDR3 on the DNA are not certain, so only TCRdb's listed CDR3 is given. The chain uses TRBV6-4 and TRBJ2-7. Ends included, the CDR3 has 11 residues. Germline CDR1 is MRHNA and CDR2 is SNTAGT. This CDR3 is CASSVTGSPPG.

V and J are TRBV5-4 and TRBJ2-5; 7 bases are a match to TRBD2. Germline lookup yields CDR1 SGHNT and CDR2 YYREEE (reference sequence). The CDR3 runs 18 residues. J was trimmed by 1 base and V by 6 bases; bases with no gene match: 18. The CDR3 loop reads CASTVGLGGAAGQETQYF. The CDR3 bases are TGTGCCAGCACAGTGGGATTGGGAGGGGCGGCTGGCCAAGAGACCCAGTACTTC.

The rearrangement joins TRBV28 to TRBJ2-5; 7 nucleotides align to TRBD2. Trimming took 3 bases from V and 3 from J; bases not matched to a gene: 10. Germline loops: CDR1 MDHEN, CDR2 SYDVKM. The CDR3 is 16 residues long. The CDR3 DNA reads as TGTGCCAGCAGTTTTGCCCTAGCGGATATAAAAGAGACCCAGTACTTC. This sequence encodes CASSFALADIKETQYF.

This rearrangement joins TRBV7-9 to TRBJ2-1; D is possibly TRBD1 (6 bases). V shed 6 bases and J shed 6 bases, with 18 bases lying between them. The CDR3 covers 15 residues. CDR1 and CDR2 from the germline V gene are SEHNR and FQNEAQ (reference sequence). The CDR3 nucleotides are TGTGCCAGCAGTCTTACGGGACAATGGGGCAATGAGCAGTTCTTC. It specifies CASSLTGQWGNEQFF.

CDR3 nucleotides: TGTGCCAGCAGCTTAGCGAGGACTAGCGGGAGGAATGAGCAGTTCTTC. It yields the protein CASSLARTSGRNEQFF. The chain links TRBV7-2 to TRBJ2-1, with 14 nucleotides matching TRBD2. Germline V CDR1 and CDR2: SGHTA, FQGNSA. The CDR3 runs 16 residues. V was pared by 0 bases and J by 7 bases, with 2 bases of the junction left unmatched.

The chain carries TRBV5-1 and TRBJ2-2; TRBD2 aligns across 12 bases. Germline assignment: CDR1 SGHRS and CDR2 YFSETQ. The CDR3 has 17 residues. With V trimmed by 0 bases and J by 6 bases, 6 bases remained unmatched. The CDR3 bases are TGCGCCAGCAGCTTGGCCCCTAGCGGGAGGGTCGCCGGGGAGCTGTTTTTT. Translating it yields CASSLAPSGRVAGELFF.

The chain has TRBV7-3 and TRBJ2-1; a weak D match, TRBD2 (6 bases). In germline, CDR1 is SGHTA, CDR2 FQGTGA. With 5 bases removed from V and 8 bases from J, the gap between germline ends came to 10 bases. This CDR3 region has 12 residues. CDR3 sequence reads: CASSRLGHEQFF. The CDR3 DNA reads as TGTGCCAGCAGCCGACTAGGACATGAGCAGTTCTTC.

This chain uses TRBV28 with TRBJ1-2; 8 bases are shared with TRBD1. Germline CDR1 and CDR2: MDHEN and SYDVKM. CDR3 length: 17 amino acids. Trimming removed 4 bases from V and 7 bases from J; junction bases left unmatched: 17. The chain's CDR3 is CASSSIMDREPLIGYTF. As DNA, the CDR3 is TGTGCCAGCAGTTCCATCATGGACAGGGAGCCTCTTATTGGCTACACCTTC.

This sequence joins TRBV29-1 and TRBJ2-5; D unresolved. This CDR3 is 13 amino acids long. V gave up 5 bases and J gave up 4 bases, with 14 bases separating them. Germline CDR1 and CDR2: SQVTM and ANQGSEA. The CDR3 bases are TGCAGCGTTTCTTTAGTTAGAGGAGAGACCCAGTACTTC. This translates into CSVSLVRGETQYF.

The V call is TRBV11-2, the J call TRBJ2-6; a possible D gene is TRBD1 (5 bases). With 5 bases removed from V and 0 bases from J, the gap between germline ends came to 20 bases. The germline V gene has CDR1 SGHAT and CDR2 FQNNGV. This CDR3 region has 19 residues. The CDR3 reads CASSQGRQFGSSGANVLTF. As DNA, the CDR3 is TGTGCCAGCAGCCAGGGCCGACAATTTGGAAGCTCTGGGGCCAACGTCCTGACTTTC.

The V and J genes are TRBV28 and TRBJ1-5; D is perhaps TRBD1 (6 bases). V was clipped by 11 bases and J by 9 bases, with 20 bases between them. Germline V gene data show CDR1 as MDHEN and CDR2 as SYDVKM. The CDR3 spans 13 residues. For the CDR3, the DNA is TGTGCCGTAAGCAGGGGAGACGTCTTGCCCCAGCATTTT. Protein sequence: CAVSRGDVLPQHF. Supplemented by reference TRBV28 and TRBJ1-5, the full variable domain reads DVKVTQSSRYLVKRTGEKVFLECVQDMDHENMFWYRQDPGLGLRLIYFSYDVKMKEKGDIPEGYSVSREKKERFSLILESASTNQTSMYLCAVSRGDVLPQHFGDGTRLSIL.

The rearrangement joins TRBV19 to TRBJ2-3; the match to TRBD2 covers 7 bases. The CDR3 has 12 amino acids. The V gene's germline CDR1 is LNHDA and CDR2 SQIVND (reference sequence). Trimming took 5 bases from V and 4 from J; bases not matched to a gene: 0. The CDR3 nucleotides are TGTGCCAGTAGTGGACTAGCAGATACGCAGTATTTT. Its protein is CASSGLADTQYF.